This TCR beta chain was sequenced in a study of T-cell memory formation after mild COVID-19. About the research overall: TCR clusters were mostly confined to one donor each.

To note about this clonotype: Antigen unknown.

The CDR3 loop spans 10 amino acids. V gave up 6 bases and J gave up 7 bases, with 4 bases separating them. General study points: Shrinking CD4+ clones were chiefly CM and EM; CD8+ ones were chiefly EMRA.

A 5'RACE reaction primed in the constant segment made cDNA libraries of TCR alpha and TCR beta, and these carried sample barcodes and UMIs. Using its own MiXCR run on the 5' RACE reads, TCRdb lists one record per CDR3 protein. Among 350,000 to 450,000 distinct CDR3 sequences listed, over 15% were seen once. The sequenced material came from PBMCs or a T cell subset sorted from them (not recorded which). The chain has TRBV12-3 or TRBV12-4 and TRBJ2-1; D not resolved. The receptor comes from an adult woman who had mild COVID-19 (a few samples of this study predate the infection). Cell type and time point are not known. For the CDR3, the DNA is TGTGCCAGCAGGGCTAATGAGCAGTTCTTC. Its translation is CASRANEQFF.